The clone carrying this TCR beta chain was seen at least ten times. A single record per CDR3 protein comes from TCRdb applying MiXCR to the 5' RACE reads. The sample carries about 48,000 distinct CDR3 sequences, under 6% recorded once. The data are from a study of spatial heterogeneity in lung cancer. Time point indicated: sample taken at primary tumor resection. Extraction of whole RNA from tumor, nontumor lung or frozen PBMC preceded unsorted sequencing. Germline CDR1 is DFQATT and CDR2 is SNEGSKA (reference sequence). The J segment lost 4 bases and the V segment lost 4 bases, leaving 9 bases of the junction unmatched. CDR3 size: 14 residues.

Specimen: PBMCs, collected at surgery. J is TRBJ2-5 and V is TRBV20-1; 7 positions agree with TRBD2. The receptor comes from a male donor with early-stage non-small cell lung cancer. The CDR3 spells CSATTSGIGETQYF. The CDR3 region has the DNA TGCAGTGCTACGACGAGCGGGATTGGAGAGACCCAGTACTTC.